This T cell receptor beta chain was sequenced during a study of long-term antiretroviral therapy in people with HIV (dated by TCRdb to 2021 to 2024). Some background on the complete study: The earliest samples were collected roughly a decade before the 2015 WHO recommendation for immediate ART, at a time when ART was usually postponed until CD4 counts fell. This retrospective serial study examined whether starting ART and sustained HIV suppression were associated with changes in the composition and diversity of the TRB repertoire in peripheral blood. A total of roughly 200 cryopreserved PBMC samples came from 30 adults with confirmed HIV infection and were collected serially over a mean of around 6 years (range 1-12). Of the roughly 30 participants with HIV, fewer than twelve were female. No cross-contamination during QIAcube processing was seen in test extractions of a monoclonal T-cell line run alongside a few dozen polyclonal samples.

The full study reports these points: The samples span the years 2004 to 2017, and the ART regimens used at that time may not be as effective as current regimens. HIV repertoires had narrower CDR3 length ranges than controls, and the network structure suggested an antigen-experienced repertoire that shifted only slightly toward naive after ART. Starting ART was linked to a significant rise in TRB diversity, yet even with long-term ART the diversity remained significantly lower than in transplant donor controls. Owing to limited PBMC availability, only the TCR beta chain was sequenced, without alpha chain pairing. No data were available on ART adherence, viral resistance or therapy changes, limiting inferences about post-ART repertoire changes. Because pre-ART samples had limited cell numbers, unsorted PBMC were profiled rather than sorted CD4+ and CD8+ T cells. Expanded TRB clones identified before ART initiation dominated the repertoire across all time points, though the dominance fluctuated and decreased in many PLHIV after ART.

Deletion took 5 bases off V and 3 bases off J, with a span of 14 bases between the germline ends. Looking up the germline V gene yields CDR1 SGHTA and CDR2 FQGNSA. Spanning cysteine to phenylalanine, the CDR3 consists of 16 amino acids. The read is trimmed to its CDR3 DNA, 48 bases read in frame from base 1. A note on this clone: It lacks a known antigen. The input lacks base qualities; no much larger clone sits a single base away.

Participants were included only if at least one PBMC sample before ART initiation and at least two post-ART samples were available. All participants with HIV were treated in the United States of America. Before DNA extraction, cryopreserved samples of roughly 0.9-11 million PBMC were thawed and then washed. At the time of the earliest PBMC sample, participants with HIV were aged between roughly 20 and 54 years. Each participant contributed PBMC samples from 1-4 timepoints before ART initiation and 2-8 timepoints after ART initiation, with a median of 7 samples. For every participant, serial HIV viral load, CD4+ T-cell count, ART history and demographic data were obtained. Genomic DNA was extracted from unsorted PBMC with a Qiagen kit on a QIAcube, processed in batches of 12 samples. The immunoSEQ hsTCRB v3.0 assay was used at survey level resolution to sequence the TRB variable region. The target sequencing depth for TRB was about 40,000-55,000 T-cell genomes per sample. An Illumina MiSeq with a v3 150-cycle kit was used to sequence the pooled TRB libraries. Under the source paper's analysis protocol: Repertoire analysis was performed in R inside a reproducible Nextflow workflow that covered QC, data transformation and analysis. Custom analyses were implemented in LymphoSeq2, an R package for AIRR-Seq data exploration. A handful of samples that yielded fewer than 5000 total TRB sequences were excluded, so that 200 or so HIV repertoires were analyzed. Among the roughly 200 retained HIV repertoires, about 57 were collected before ART initiation and around 130 were collected after ART initiation. Repertoires were downsampled to 5000 TRB nucleotide sequences, with summary statistics averaged over 100 downsampling iterations. Only TRB sequences with CDR3 regions of at least seven amino acids were retained for analysis. A Shannon entropy-derived clonality score and the Gini coefficient were used to measure diversity. In the repertoire networks, any two of the top 5000 CDR3 amino acid sequences were connected whenever the two sequences differed by an edit distance of one. Antigen specificity groups and MHC restriction were predicted for TRB CDR3 amino acid sequences with GLIPH2. To flag known CMV, EBV, HIV or tissue antigen associations, CDR3 amino acid sequences were matched against VDJdb and McPAS-TCR. Pre-ART, post-ART and control groups were compared with Wilcoxon signed-rank tests and Holm-Bonferroni correction. As stored in TCRdb, this immuneACCESS dataset retains in-frame rearrangements with V and J assigned. A fraction of the clones does not appear; measured against another copy, unresolved V genes explain less than half of the discrepancy, and the remainder lacks a known reason. Clone size and the V and J calls come from that table; the DNA yielded D and trimming. The table for this sample lists around 24,000 clones; over 90% of them were counted only once. The top ten constitute 9% to 10% of the sample.

The clonotype comes from a middle-aged woman with HIV. The sample consisted of unsorted PBMCs, taken 7.6 years after starting antiretroviral therapy. This chain joins TRBV7-2 to TRBJ2-6; the D segment could be TRBD1, given 5 matching bases. The DNA reads TGTGCCAGCAGCCCCAGGGTTTGGGTTGGGGCCAACGTCCTGACTTTC. Its protein is CASSPRVWVGANVLTF.